Sequencing of this TCR beta chain was carried out in a study of blood T cells in healthy people across ages. There are 14 residues in the CDR3. The V gene's germline CDR1 is SGHTA and CDR2 FQGTGA. The V gene lost 5 bases and the J gene lost 3 bases, with 12 bases spanning the gap. Together with a sample-barcoded 5' primer, a J-beta primer mix was included in a second PCR lasting about 7 to 12 cycles. TCRdb called the 5' RACE reads again in MiXCR, with one record for every CDR3 protein. The table has fewer than 900,000 distinct CDR3 sequences, 35% to 40% seen once. The material sequenced was blood. V is TRBV7-3 and J is TRBJ2-3; D unresolved. The source of this sequence is a man between 18 and 29 years old in good health. The CDR3 reads CASSTTAETDTQYF. DNA of the CDR3: TGTGCCAGCAGCACAACGGCGGAGACAGATACGCAGTATTTT.